These 20 T cell receptor beta chains originate from one sample sequenced in a study of blood T cell repertoires in COVID-19. Data came from immunoSEQ multiplex PCR; TCRdb stores just in-frame clones and leaves some out. In the table there are about 190,000 clones, about 85% of which are singletons. Material for sequencing was peripheral blood. The receptors stem from a man in his 70s with active or convalescent COVID-19.

J is TRBJ1-3 and V is TRBV19; TRBD1 aligns across 8 bases. V was clipped by 4 bases and J by 1 base; unmatched bases: 6. CDR3 length equals 16 residues. Germline V lookup: CDR1 LNHDA, CDR2 SQIVND (reference sequence). The CDR3 reads CASSTDRGSSGNTIYF. As DNA, the CDR3 is TGTGCCAGTAGTACCGACAGGGGTTCGTCTGGAAACACCATATATTTT.

This clone came up a few times. In DNA, the CDR3 is TGCGCCAGCAGTCACGAGGACAGGTGGGAATTAAACATTCAGTACTTC. Translated, it gives CASSHEDRWELNIQYF. V usage is TRBV23-1 and J usage is TRBJ2-4; 7 bases align to TRBD1. TRBV23-1 is labeled an ORF, and its function is uncertain. Trimming took 3 bases from V and 6 from J; bases not matched to a gene: 11. The CDR3 sequence is 16 residues long.

V usage is TRBV5-1 and J usage is TRBJ2-1; 9 bases align to TRBD2. Germline CDR1 is SGHRS and CDR2 is YFSETQ. The ends lost 3 bases at V and 6 bases at J; junction bases unmatched: 4. CDR3 length: 14 residues. The CDR3 protein is CASSSGTSINEQFF. The CDR3 region has the DNA TGCGCCAGCAGCTCCGGGACTAGCATCAATGAGCAGTTCTTC.

The V and J genes are TRBV4-1 and TRBJ2-3, with D possibly matching TRBD2 (6 bases). The CDR3 covers 14 residues. Per germline, CDR1 MGHRA and CDR2 YSYEKL. Trimming took off 4 bases at V and 2 bases at J, with 10 bases between the two ends. CDR3 sequence reads: CASSLLADTDTQYF. CDR3 DNA sequence: TGCGCCAGCAGCCTATTAGCGGACACAGATACGCAGTATTTT.

The chain joins TRBV28 to TRBJ1-4; TRBD1 matches 9 bases. Trimming cost V 7 bases and J 5 bases; bases outside gene matches: 8. The CDR3 contains 15 residues. The germline V gene encodes CDR1 MDHEN and CDR2 SYDVKM. This CDR3 is CASIPVGTGNEKLFF. CDR3 nucleotides: TGTGCCAGCATCCCAGTCGGGACAGGGAATGAAAAACTGTTTTTT.

The chain recombines TRBV5-4 with TRBJ1-2; maybe TRBD1 (6 bases). The CDR3 sequence is 14 residues long. Trimming stripped 1 base from V and 2 bases from J, with 9 bases between. The germline gives CDR1 SGHNT, CDR2 YYREEE (reference sequence). The CDR3 region is CASSLSGENYGYTF. CDR3 nucleotides: TGTGCCAGCAGCTTGTCAGGGGAAAACTATGGCTACACCTTC.

CDR3 DNA: TGTGCCAGCAGCCAAGTAGCGGACTCATCCTACGAGCAGTACTTC. The encoded protein is CASSQVADSSYEQYF. This chain links TRBV3-1 (or the pseudogene TRBV3-2) with TRBJ2-7, with D possibly TRBD2 on 6 matching bases. The CDR3 totals 15 residues. V was trimmed by 1 base and J by 1 base, leaving 11 bases between them. Germline CDR1 is LGHDT and CDR2 is YNNKEL (reference sequence).

The chain recombines TRBV7-2 with TRBJ2-7, with 11 bases lining up with TRBD2. The trim removed 8 bases at V and 1 base at J, leaving 7 bases unmatched. This CDR3 region has 15 residues. The germline CDR1 and CDR2 sequences are SGHTA and FQGNSA. The CDR3 region is CASGPLAGGSYEQYF. The CDR3 DNA reads as TGTGCCAGCGGCCCCCTAGCGGGGGGTTCCTACGAGCAGTACTTC.

J is TRBJ2-3 and V is TRBV5-1; the match to TRBD2 covers 9 bases. The CDR3 sequence is 14 residues long. V was pared by 0 bases and J by 6 bases, with 2 bases of the junction left unmatched. CDR1 is SGHRS, CDR2 YFSETQ, per germline. The CDR3 loop is CASSLGGRADTQYF. CDR3 DNA sequence: TGCGCCAGCAGCTTGGGCGGGAGGGCTGATACGCAGTATTTT.

This rearrangement joins TRBV28 to TRBJ1-3; 8 bases line up with TRBD1. V shed 5 bases, J shed 7 bases, and the junction held 10 bases outside the gene matches. Germline lookup yields CDR1 MDHEN and CDR2 SYDVKM. This CDR3 region has 15 residues. Written as DNA, the CDR3 is TGTGCCAGCAGTCCCCGGGACAGGCTCTCGAACACCATATATTTT. This translates into CASSPRDRLSNTIYF.

The V and J genes are TRBV5-1 and TRBJ2-2, with a tentative D call TRBD2 (7 bases). In germline, CDR1 is SGHRS, CDR2 YFSETQ. Trimming left V 4 bases short and J 4 bases short, with 17 bases between. The CDR3 totals 16 residues. The CDR3 is CASSALGGRGTGELFF. The CDR3 DNA follows: TGCGCCAGCAGCGCTTTGGGGGGGCGAGGCACCGGGGAGCTGTTTTTT.

This chain connects TRBV29-1 to TRBJ2-3, with 8 bases that match TRBD1. Looked up from germline, CDR1 is SQVTM and CDR2 is ANQGSEA. Trimming at V came to 4 bases and at J to 1 base, leaving 1 base not matched to a gene. CDR3 size: 13 residues. Written as DNA, the CDR3 is TGCAGCGTTGGGGGACAGGGCACAGATACGCAGTATTTT. Translated, it gives CSVGGQGTDTQYF.

This chain connects TRBV24-1 to TRBJ2-5; a weak D match, TRBD1 (5 bases). Trimming pared 4 bases from V and 0 bases from J, leaving 11 bases between. Germline-derived CDR1 and CDR2 are KGHDR and SFDVKD. CDR3 length: 15 residues. This chain's CDR3 is CATSDSNRYQETQYF. The CDR3 DNA reads TGTGCCACCAGTGACTCCAACAGGTACCAAGAGACCCAGTACTTC.

The chain employs TRBV15 and TRBJ1-4, with a weak D call TRBD1 (5 bases). Looked up from germline, CDR1 is LNHNV and CDR2 is YYDKDF (reference sequence). CDR3 size: 16 residues. V was cut by 5 bases and J by 5 bases, with 18 bases left in between. The CDR3 protein is CATSLEGGAGNEKLFF. The DNA for the CDR3 is TGTGCCACCAGCCTTGAAGGTGGGGCTGGGAATGAAAAACTGTTTTTT.

The rearrangement links TRBV7-9 to TRBJ1-2, with 8 bases that match TRBD1. CDR1 is SEHNR and CDR2 is FQNEAQ in the germline V gene (reference sequence). The V gene end was trimmed by 3 bases and the J gene end by 4 bases; junction bases not matched to a gene: 7. CDR3 size: 15 residues. DNA for the CDR3: TGTGCCAGCAGCTTCGGGCAGGGGGCCGGCTATGGCTACACCTTC. Its protein product is CASSFGQGAGYGYTF.

The chain couples TRBV27 to TRBJ2-1; 7 nucleotides agree with TRBD2. V was clipped by 2 bases and J by 5 bases; unmatched bases: 6. The CDR3 loop spans 15 amino acids. In germline, CDR1 is MNHEY, CDR2 SMNVEV (reference sequence). The CDR3 loop reads CASSLRGLADNEQFF. In DNA form, the CDR3 reads TGTGCCAGCAGTTTAAGGGGCCTAGCGGACAATGAGCAGTTCTTC.

A single count supports this clone. The J gene is TRBJ2-3, the V gene TRBV19, with 8 bases aligning to TRBD1. The CDR3 contains 13 residues. Germline lookup yields CDR1 LNHDA and CDR2 SQIVND (reference sequence). The V segment lost 9 bases and the J segment 6 bases; nucleotides outside the gene matches: 8. The CDR3 region is CASRTGLRDTQYF. The CDR3, as DNA: TGTGCCAGCCGGACAGGGCTTAGGGATACGCAGTATTTT. The variable domain in full, completed from reference TRBV19 and TRBJ2-3, reads DGGITQSPKYLFRKEGQNVTLSCEQNLNHDAMYWYRQDPGQGLRLIYYSQIVNDFQKGDIAEGYSVSREKKESFPLTVTSAQKNPTAFYLCASRTGLRDTQYFGPGTRLTVL.

The chain joins TRBV6-5 to TRBJ2-1; tentative D call: TRBD1 (7 bases). The CDR3 loop spans 14 amino acids. The V end was cut by 10 bases, the J end by 4 bases, with 17 bases between. Looked up from germline, CDR1 is MNHEY and CDR2 is SVGAGI. CDR3 region: CATRGAQLYNEQFF. CDR3 nucleotide sequence: TGTGCCACCAGGGGGGCGCAACTTTACAATGAGCAGTTCTTC.

The chain links TRBV19 to TRBJ2-5, with D maybe TRBD2 (6 bases). V was trimmed by 1 base and J by 1 base, leaving 10 bases between them. The CDR3 has 15 residues. Germline lookup yields CDR1 LNHDA and CDR2 SQIVND (reference sequence). Here the CDR3 reads CASSIGGGVQETQYF. CDR3 bases: TGTGCCAGTAGTATAGGAGGCGGGGTCCAAGAGACCCAGTACTTC. The full variable domain, in which reference TRBV19 and TRBJ2-5 provide the parts outside the CDR3, is DGGITQSPKYLFRKEGQNVTLSCEQNLNHDAMYWYRQDPGQGLRLIYYSQIVNDFQKGDIAEGYSVSREKKESFPLTVTSAQKNPTAFYLCASSIGGGVQETQYFGPGTRLLVL.

J is TRBJ2-7 and V is TRBV28; 7 bases align to TRBD2. The junction had 10 bases not matched to a gene; V was cut back by 5 bases and J by 3 bases. Germline CDR1 and CDR2: MDHEN and SYDVKM. CDR3 length equals 15 residues. The DNA for the CDR3 is TGTGCCAGCAGTGGGGACCCAGCGGGAATCTACGAGCAGTACTTC. Translated, it gives CASSGDPAGIYEQYF.